One and the same sample provided the 13 T cell receptor beta chains below, sequenced in a study of graft-versus-host responses after intestinal transplantation (TCRdb year 2021). Sample time point, as interpreted from the label and publication: cells obtained before transplantation from donor or recipient. Their specific antigens are unknown. Libraries were constructed by the immunoSEQ multiplex PCR assay. TCRdb took over this immuneACCESS table, retaining in-frame rearrangements with V and J assigned. Such tables are incomplete; in checked studies, under half of the missing clones stem from an unresolved V gene, and the remainder is unexplained. This sample lists about 70,000 clones; about 94% were detected once. The ten largest clones take up around 0.51% of the sample. Sample: unstimulated CD8+ T cells sorted from spleen or lymph node cells, taken before intestinal transplant. The receptor set was obtained from a human donor who received an intestinal transplant.

The V and J genes are TRBV5-1 and TRBJ2-3; 9 bases agree with TRBD2. The V gene end was trimmed by 5 bases and the J gene end by 2 bases; junction bases not matched to a gene: 12. This CDR3 is 17 amino acids long. CDR1 is SGHRS, CDR2 YFSETQ, per germline. DNA of the CDR3: TGCGCCAGCAGAGGGTTTATCGCGGGAGGGCACACAGATACGCAGTATTTT. This codes for CASRGFIAGGHTDTQYF.

The gene calls are TRBV5-3 and TRBJ2-4; D tentatively fits TRBD1 or TRBD2 (5 bases each). TRBV5-3 has ORF status, its function being uncertain. V was shortened by 7 bases and J by 7 bases, with 27 bases between the two germline ends. The CDR3 loop spans 17 amino acids. CDR3 nucleotide sequence: TGTGCCAGAGCCGGCGGGTTAAGAGGGGTCACGAGGAACATTCAGTACTTC. It translates to CARAGGLRGVTRNIQYF.

For the CDR3, the DNA is TGTGCCTGGAGCGTTACAGACAGGGACATCGGAGCTTTCTTT. Protein sequence: CAWSVTDRDIGAFF. This chain joins TRBV30 and TRBJ1-1; 7 bases agree with TRBD1. Germline CDR1 reads GTSNPN; CDR2 reads SVGIG (reference sequence). CDR3 length: 14 amino acids. Trimming removed 3 bases from V and 10 bases from J; junction bases left unmatched: 14.

V gene TRBV28 combines with J gene TRBJ2-3, with D perhaps being TRBD1 or TRBD2 (5 bases each). The CDR3 loop spans 14 amino acids. The V and J ends lost 6 bases and 2 bases respectively, with 12 bases between them. Germline loops: CDR1 MDHEN, CDR2 SYDVKM. CDR3 in DNA: TGTGCCAGCAGGGGGACGGCTCACACAGATACGCAGTATTTT. Protein: CASRGTAHTDTQYF.

The rearrangement uses TRBV4-1 and TRBJ2-2, with D perhaps TRBD1 or TRBD2 (5 bases each). CDR1 and CDR2 from the germline V gene are MGHRA and YSYEKL. V gave up 5 bases and J gave up 6 bases, with 25 bases separating them. The CDR3 is 18 amino acids. The CDR3 region has the DNA TGCGCCAGCAGCTCATATATAACCAGGGACCAGCCTCCCGGGGAGCTGTTTTTT. The encoded protein is CASSSYITRDQPPGELFF.

The chain joins TRBV11-2 to TRBJ2-1; TRBD2 agrees at 7 bases. Germline V gene data show CDR1 as SGHAT and CDR2 as FQNNGV. The V segment lost 1 base and the J segment 8 bases; nucleotides outside the gene matches: 2. This CDR3 contains 13 residues. The CDR3 here is CASSLAGGYEQFF. The DNA of the CDR3 is TGTGCCAGCAGCTTAGCGGGAGGATATGAGCAGTTCTTC.

V and J are TRBV4-1 and TRBJ1-5; TRBD1 matches at 9 bases. The CDR3 totals 16 residues. J was trimmed by 5 bases and V by 4 bases; bases with no gene match: 9. Germline-derived CDR1 and CDR2 are MGHRA and YSYEKL. DNA of the CDR3: TGCGCCAGCAGCCGAACCCGACAGGGGGAAGATCAGCCCCAGCATTTT. This translates into CASSRTRQGEDQPQHF.

This sequence joins TRBV4-1 and TRBJ2-1; the match to TRBD2 covers 11 bases. CDR3 length equals 17 residues. J gave up 7 bases and V 1 base, and 9 bases lay outside the gene matches. Germline lookup yields CDR1 MGHRA and CDR2 YSYEKL. This CDR3 is CASSQAAPGTSGNEQFF. CDR3 nucleotides: TGCGCCAGCAGCCAAGCAGCCCCCGGGACTAGCGGTAATGAGCAGTTCTTC.

J is TRBJ2-5 and V is TRBV27; either TRBD1 or TRBD2 may fit D (6 bases each). Trimming shortened V by 6 bases and J by 4 bases, and 15 bases separated the two germline ends. CDR3 length: 14 residues. Germline V gene data show CDR1 as MNHEY and CDR2 as SMNVEV (reference sequence). The CDR3 bases are TGTGCCAGCAGCTCGTCACAGGGAGGAGAGACCCAGTACTTC. Protein product: CASSSSQGGETQYF.

The chain recombines TRBV5-1 with TRBJ2-5; D may be TRBD2 (6 bases). The CDR3 covers 12 residues. Trimming removed 3 bases from V and 11 bases from J, with 14 bases in between. CDR1 and CDR2 from the germline V gene are SGHRS and YFSETQ. The CDR3 reads CASSSSLAGQYF. CDR3 nucleotide sequence: TGCGCCAGCAGCTCCTCTCTCGCGGGGCAGTACTTC.

Notes on this clone: Distinct nucleotide sequences in the sample also encode this CDR3. The chain employs TRBV28 and TRBJ2-7; no clear D gene. The CDR3 covers 17 residues. The germline V and J ends were trimmed by 3 bases and 0 bases, with 18 bases remaining between them. Germline-derived CDR1 and CDR2 are MDHEN and SYDVKM. This chain's CDR3 is CASSFSTGPVGSYEQYF. The CDR3 DNA is TGTGCCAGCAGTTTCAGCACCGGACCCGTGGGCTCCTACGAGCAGTACTTC.

The CDR3 DNA reads as TGTGCCAGCACCAAATGGCGGGAGAGCGACAATGAGCAGTTCTTC. Protein product: CASTKWRESDNEQFF. This chain connects TRBV6-5 to TRBJ2-1; TRBD2 matches 7 bases. The CDR3 length is 15 residues. V lost 7 bases, J lost 5 bases, and 11 bases stayed unmatched. CDR1 and CDR2 (germline): MNHEY, SVGAGI.

CDR3: CASSLGWAGGSIYNEQFF. The CDR3 DNA is TGTGCCAGCAGCTTGGGGTGGGCGGGAGGTTCTATCTACAATGAGCAGTTCTTC. The chain uses TRBV7-6 and TRBJ2-1, with 8 nucleotides matching TRBD2. The CDR3 consists of 18 residues. J gave up 3 bases and V 3 bases, and 13 bases lay outside the gene matches. The germline gives CDR1 SGHVS, CDR2 FNYEAQ.